This T cell receptor (beta chain) is drawn from a study of sequential checkpoint blockade in melanoma. Some clones are missing from TCRdb's copy, which holds only in-frame ones; the method was immunoSEQ multiplex PCR. This sample has roughly 3,000 clones, with over 20% found just once. Study-wide points: Patients with week-13 increases in T-cell fraction and clonality benefited about 30 times more often. Response in arm A was associated with pretreatment TIL clonality.

Documented treatment: randomized to nivolumab then ipilimumab (arm A) or the reverse (arm B). No patient had prior DNA-damaging chemotherapy. As regards this clone: The target antigen is unknown.

The sequences come from tumor tissue (inferred from file names), collected from a patient given nivolumab and ipilimumab in sequence. The clonotype was recovered from a human patient with melanoma. Some clones in this sample may be carry-over from other donors' samples.

The CDR3 here is CASSVRDAGNTIYF. As DNA, the CDR3 is TGTGCCAGCAGCGTTAGGGACGCCGGAAACACCATATATTTT. This chain links TRBV9 with TRBJ1-3; weak D call: TRBD1 (5 bases). The CDR3 extends over 14 amino acids. Deletions cut 2 bases from V and 4 bases from J, with 10 bases between. Germline V gene data show CDR1 as SGDLS and CDR2 as YYNGEE.